The rows below give T cell receptor beta chains drawn from one sample of a study of blood T cells in healthy people across ages. Each CDR3 protein gets one entry after TCRdb re-called the 5' RACE reads with MiXCR. This sample has roughly 410,000 distinct CDR3 sequences; 45% to 60% occur once, and the top ten carry around 49%. Sample: blood. The receptors originated from a man aged 60 to 69 in good health. CDR3s include the opening cysteine and the closing phenylalanine or tryptophan. A D gene is named only where the DNA matches it firmly. Some rows mark clone size as missing; the rest say once, few, many or name a class of expanded clone.

size	J	V	D	CDR3	DNA
-	TRBJ2-1	TRBV6-5	-	CASSYSTRLLYNEQFF	TGTGCCAGCAGTTACTCGACTCGGTTGCTATACAATGAGCAGTTCTTC
-	TRBJ2-6	TRBV2	TRBD1	CASSLTGGAGANVLTF	TGTGCCAGCAGTCTCACAGGGGGCGCCGGGGCCAACGTCCTGACTTTC
few	TRBJ1-1	TRBV6-6	-	CASTEGVNTEAFF	TGTGCCAGCACCGAGGGGGTGAACACTGAAGCTTTCTTT
-	TRBJ2-1	TRBV5-6	TRBD2	CASSLRTSGGSPSFF	TGTGCCAGCAGCCTCAGGACTAGCGGGGGTTCGCCATCGTTCTTC
-	TRBJ2-3	TRBV27	-	CASLPRAKRDPDTQYF	TGTGCCAGCCTCCCTCGGGCCAAAAGAGACCCAGATACGCAGTATTTT
few	TRBJ2-3	TRBV14	TRBD2	CASSQDRPGLAGITDTQYF	TGTGCCAGCAGCCAAGACCGACCCGGACTAGCGGGGATCACAGATACGCAGTATTTT
-	TRBJ2-7	TRBV6-5	-	CASSINSDYEQYF	TGTGCCAGCAGTATCAATTCCGATTATGAGCAGTACTTC
few	TRBJ2-7	TRBV30	-	CAWSTSGLEQYF	TGTGCCTGGAGTACATCCGGTCTCGAGCAGTACTTC
many	TRBJ2-7	TRBV6-2/TRBV6-3	-	CASSSNRVTGYEQYF	TGTGCCAGCAGTTCCAACAGGGTCACGGGCTACGAGCAGTACTTC
few	TRBJ2-4	TRBV12-3/TRBV12-4	-	CASSLVVPGEQYF	TGTGCCAGCAGTTTGGTGGTCCCTGGAGAGCAGTACTTC
-	TRBJ2-5	TRBV5-1	-	CASSFDRTGRETQYF	TGCGCCAGCAGCTTTGACAGGACGGGGCGAGAGACCCAGTACTTC
few	TRBJ2-3	TRBV6-6	-	CASSYSQTDTQYF	TGTGCCAGCAGTTATAGTCAGACAGATACGCAGTATTTT
few	TRBJ2-7	TRBV4-3	-	CASSPGPLPYEQYF	TGCGCCAGCAGCCCGGGTCCACTTCCCTACGAGCAGTACTTC
many	TRBJ2-5	TRBV28	TRBD1	CASSLDRGQGRETQYF	TGTGCCAGCAGTTTAGATCGGGGACAGGGGAGGGAGACCCAGTACTTC
-	TRBJ1-5	TRBV7-9	-	CASSLSIRGEPQHF	TGTGCCAGCAGCTTAAGCATCAGGGGAGAGCCCCAGCATTTT
few	TRBJ2-7	TRBV4-3	-	CASSQVMGYEQYF	TGCGCCAGCAGCCAAGTGATGGGCTACGAGCAGTACTTC
many	TRBJ2-1	TRBV5-1	TRBD2	CASSLPRTSDYNEQFF	TGCGCCAGCAGCTTGCCAAGGACTAGCGACTACAATGAGCAGTTCTTC
-	TRBJ2-1	TRBV6-4	-	CASSPKREGNYNEQFF	TGTGCCAGCAGTCCCAAGAGAGAGGGGAACTACAATGAGCAGTTCTTC
few	TRBJ1-6	TRBV3-1	-	CASSQEGGLSNSPLHF	TGTGCCAGCAGCCAAGAGGGGGGCTTGAGTAATTCACCCCTCCACTTT
-	TRBJ2-7	TRBV20-1	-	CSAPDGVVIYEQYF	TGCAGTGCGCCCGACGGGGTCGTTATCTACGAGCAGTACTTC
once	TRBJ2-1	TRBV29-1	TRBD2	CSVEDLTSGSSYNEQFF	TGCAGCGTTGAAGATCTTACTAGCGGGAGCTCCTACAATGAGCAGTTCTTC
-	TRBJ2-7	TRBV27	-	CASSLRSSDEQYF	TGTGCCAGCAGTTTACGGTCTTCCGACGAGCAGTACTTC
few	TRBJ1-6	TRBV20-1	TRBD1	CSARDPRQGVVNSPLHF	TGCAGTGCTAGAGATCCGCGACAGGGAGTAGTCAATTCACCCCTCCACTTT
-	TRBJ2-3	TRBV7-3	-	CASSLSSTNTDTQYF	TGTGCCAGCAGCTTATCCAGCACCAACACAGATACGCAGTATTTT
-	TRBJ2-4	TRBV10-3	-	CAISDREKLAKNIQYF	TGTGCCATCAGTGACAGGGAAAAACTAGCCAAAAACATTCAGTACTTC
-	TRBJ2-7	TRBV27	-	CASSRLGYEQYF	TGTGCCAGCAGTCGGTTGGGGTACGAGCAGTACTTC
-	TRBJ2-7	TRBV27	TRBD1	CASRGTGSGEQYF	TGTGCCAGCAGAGGGACAGGCTCGGGCGAGCAGTACTTC
many	TRBJ2-7	TRBV27	-	CASSLKGLSSYEQYF	TGTGCCAGCAGTTTAAAGGGACTTAGCTCCTACGAGCAGTACTTC
-	TRBJ2-5	TRBV19	-	CASSIDRGAYNEQYF	TGTGCCAGTAGTATAGACAGGGGGGCTTACAATGAGCAGTACTTC
few	TRBJ1-2	TRBV28	-	CASSEGGRAYGYTF	TGTGCCAGCAGTGAGGGGGGCCGGGCCTATGGCTACACCTTC
-	TRBJ2-5	TRBV3-1	TRBD2	CASSQGTSGREQYF	TGTGCCAGCAGCCAAGGGACTAGCGGGAGGGAGCAGTACTTC
once	TRBJ1-5	TRBV6-5	-	CASSYKQGGQPQHF	TGTGCCAGCAGTTATAAACAGGGAGGTCAGCCCCAGCATTTT
many	TRBJ2-1	TRBV5-1	-	CASSLGTSNEQFF	TGCGCCAGCAGCCTTGGGACCTCCAATGAGCAGTTCTTC
-	TRBJ2-7	TRBV9	-	CASSVDGTSYEQYF	TGTGCCAGCAGCGTAGACGGAACTTCCTACGAGCAGTACTTC
few	TRBJ1-2	TRBV7-8	-	CASTPGGADGYTF	TGTGCCAGCACGCCCGGGGGGGCGGATGGCTACACCTTC
-	TRBJ2-7	TRBV20-1	TRBD1	CSASVPGGRYEQYF	TGCAGTGCTAGCGTTCCAGGGGGCCGCTACGAGCAGTACTTC
once	TRBJ2-3	TRBV2	-	CASNRARPDTQYF	TGTGCCAGCAACAGGGCACGCCCAGATACGCAGTATTTT
many	TRBJ2-7	TRBV12-3/TRBV12-4	TRBD1	CASSRQGLATYEQYF	TGTGCCAGCAGTCGACAGGGTTTGGCGACCTACGAGCAGTACTTC
few	TRBJ2-7	TRBV21-1	-	CASTEGQGGPYEQYF	TGTGCCAGCACCGAGGGACAGGGGGGTCCGTACGAGCAGTACTTC